These T cell receptor beta chains were read from a single sample in a study of T-cell reconstitution after alpha-beta-depleted transplantation in children. TCRdb redid the calling of the PCR reads with MiXCR, one entry per CDR3 protein. The data show over 200,000 distinct CDR3 sequences, 11% seen once. The source was PBMCs, collected before TCRalphabeta/CD19-depleted stem cell transplant. The receptor set was obtained from a child younger than two with acute myeloid leukemia, due to receive a stem cell transplant. The CDR3 runs from the conserved cysteine through the conserved F or W. The D gene is left open where the match is weak. Clone sizes are given selectively: once, few, many, or a class where the clone is expanded.

d_call: -; clone_size: many; j_call: TRBJ1-5; v_call: TRBV5-1; cdr3_aa: CASSFDGTYQPQHF
d_call: -; clone_size: -; j_call: TRBJ2-7; v_call: TRBV19; cdr3_aa: CASSTRLPNNEQYF
d_call: -; clone_size: many; j_call: TRBJ2-7; v_call: TRBV20-1; cdr3_aa: CSAADSYEQYF
d_call: -; clone_size: many; j_call: TRBJ1-1; v_call: TRBV20-1; cdr3_aa: CSAAPPPEDTEAFF
d_call: TRBD1; clone_size: -; j_call: TRBJ2-7; v_call: TRBV19; cdr3_aa: CASTPGTGISYEQYF
d_call: -; clone_size: -; j_call: TRBJ1-2; v_call: TRBV19; cdr3_aa: CASTPGASHYGYTF
d_call: TRBD2; clone_size: -; j_call: TRBJ2-1; v_call: TRBV7-6; cdr3_aa: CASSLAASGRAEQFF
d_call: -; clone_size: many; j_call: TRBJ2-2; v_call: TRBV6-1; cdr3_aa: CASSRVTAGELFF
d_call: -; clone_size: -; j_call: TRBJ2-5; v_call: TRBV20-1; cdr3_aa: CSASQVGQGKETQYF
d_call: TRBD1; clone_size: many; j_call: TRBJ2-2; v_call: TRBV12-5; cdr3_aa: CASGQDRGNTGELFF
d_call: TRBD2; clone_size: -; j_call: TRBJ2-5; v_call: TRBV4-2; cdr3_aa: CASSHEGPGGSGETQYF
d_call: TRBD1; clone_size: many; j_call: TRBJ2-5; v_call: TRBV14; cdr3_aa: CASSPPDRGQETQYF
d_call: -; clone_size: many; j_call: TRBJ1-2; v_call: TRBV20-1; cdr3_aa: CSARDGNNYGYTF
d_call: TRBD2; clone_size: many; j_call: TRBJ2-1; v_call: TRBV11-2; cdr3_aa: CASSPRLAGAPSSYNEQFF
d_call: TRBD2; clone_size: -; j_call: TRBJ2-1; v_call: TRBV29-1; cdr3_aa: CSGAGTSGTPWQFF
d_call: -; clone_size: many; j_call: TRBJ2-3; v_call: TRBV20-1; cdr3_aa: CSARSSSDTQYF
d_call: TRBD2; clone_size: many; j_call: TRBJ2-5; v_call: TRBV15; cdr3_aa: CATSRDRLAGRETQYF
d_call: -; clone_size: -; j_call: TRBJ2-1; v_call: TRBV24-1; cdr3_aa: CATSAAQGYEQFF
d_call: TRBD1; clone_size: many; j_call: TRBJ2-1; v_call: TRBV6-1; cdr3_aa: CASSEGGYRGTNEQFF
d_call: TRBD2; clone_size: few; j_call: TRBJ2-1; v_call: TRBV20-1; cdr3_aa: CSAAPVAGGPRDEQFF
d_call: -; clone_size: many; j_call: TRBJ2-5; v_call: TRBV12-3/TRBV12-4; cdr3_aa: CASSLMGARETQYF
d_call: -; clone_size: many; j_call: TRBJ2-7; v_call: TRBV11-2; cdr3_aa: CASSFVSYEQYF
d_call: -; clone_size: -; j_call: TRBJ2-7; v_call: TRBV7-9; cdr3_aa: CASNHFPVMTYEQYF
d_call: -; clone_size: many; j_call: TRBJ2-2; v_call: TRBV20-1; cdr3_aa: CSARVRLGNTGELFF
d_call: -; clone_size: many; j_call: TRBJ2-7; v_call: TRBV2; cdr3_aa: CASSLDSPYEQYF
d_call: -; clone_size: many; j_call: TRBJ2-3; v_call: TRBV30; cdr3_aa: CAWEAGTPSTDTQYF
d_call: -; clone_size: few; j_call: TRBJ2-1; v_call: TRBV6-1; cdr3_aa: CASEVVSYNEQFF
d_call: TRBD1; clone_size: many; j_call: TRBJ1-1; v_call: TRBV29-1; cdr3_aa: CSVGQGRMNTEAFF
d_call: TRBD1; clone_size: many; j_call: TRBJ2-2; v_call: TRBV25-1; cdr3_aa: CASSRVRTGGTGELFF
d_call: TRBD1; clone_size: many; j_call: TRBJ2-1; v_call: TRBV24-1; cdr3_aa: CATSDTGTGLGNEQFF
d_call: TRBD2; clone_size: few; j_call: TRBJ2-2; v_call: TRBV5-1; cdr3_aa: CASSLRSGGANTGELFF
d_call: -; clone_size: many; j_call: TRBJ1-1; v_call: TRBV25-1; cdr3_aa: CASSVGVSTEAFF
d_call: -; clone_size: many; j_call: TRBJ2-6; v_call: TRBV2; cdr3_aa: CASSEGGANVLTF
d_call: TRBD1; clone_size: -; j_call: TRBJ2-7; v_call: TRBV20-1; cdr3_aa: CSAPGTGAYYEQYF
d_call: -; clone_size: few; j_call: TRBJ1-6; v_call: TRBV5-1; cdr3_aa: CASSLAATEVSYNSPLHF
d_call: -; clone_size: many; j_call: TRBJ1-1; v_call: TRBV6-5; cdr3_aa: CASSYATEAFF
d_call: -; clone_size: -; j_call: TRBJ2-2; v_call: TRBV20-1; cdr3_aa: CSARDLQGEELFF
d_call: -; clone_size: -; j_call: TRBJ2-3; v_call: TRBV29-1; cdr3_aa: CSVLGGIGDTQYF
d_call: TRBD1; clone_size: -; j_call: TRBJ2-2; v_call: TRBV19; cdr3_aa: CASSPLHDVARGQGEGELFF
d_call: TRBD2; clone_size: -; j_call: TRBJ2-5; v_call: TRBV12-3/TRBV12-4; cdr3_aa: CASSLLDSGLAFQETQYF
d_call: -; clone_size: many; j_call: TRBJ2-1; v_call: TRBV20-1; cdr3_aa: CSASGGSSYNEQFF
d_call: TRBD2; clone_size: many; j_call: TRBJ2-1; v_call: TRBV7-8; cdr3_aa: CASSTTRTGGGYNEQFF
d_call: TRBD2; clone_size: -; j_call: TRBJ2-5; v_call: TRBV4-2; cdr3_aa: CASSQPTSGKETQYF